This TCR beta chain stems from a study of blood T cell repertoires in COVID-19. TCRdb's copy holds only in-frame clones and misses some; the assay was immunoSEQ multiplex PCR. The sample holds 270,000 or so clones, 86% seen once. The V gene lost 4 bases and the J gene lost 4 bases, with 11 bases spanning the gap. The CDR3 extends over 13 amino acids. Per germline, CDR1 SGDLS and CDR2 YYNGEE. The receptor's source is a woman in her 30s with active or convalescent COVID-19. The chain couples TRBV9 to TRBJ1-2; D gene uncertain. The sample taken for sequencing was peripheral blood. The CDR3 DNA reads TGTGCCAGCAGCCCCTTGATGAGCTATGGCTACACCTTC. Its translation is CASSPLMSYGYTF.